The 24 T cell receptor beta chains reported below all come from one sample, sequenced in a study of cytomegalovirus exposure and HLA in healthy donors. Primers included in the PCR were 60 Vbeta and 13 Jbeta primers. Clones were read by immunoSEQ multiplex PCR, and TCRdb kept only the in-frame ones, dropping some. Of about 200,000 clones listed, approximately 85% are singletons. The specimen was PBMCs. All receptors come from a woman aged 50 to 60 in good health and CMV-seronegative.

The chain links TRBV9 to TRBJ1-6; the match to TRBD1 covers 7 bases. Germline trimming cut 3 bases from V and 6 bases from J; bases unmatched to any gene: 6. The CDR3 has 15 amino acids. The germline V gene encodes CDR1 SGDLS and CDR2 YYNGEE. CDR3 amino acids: CASSETWDSNSPLHF. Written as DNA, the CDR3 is TGTGCCAGCAGCGAAACCTGGGACAGTAATTCACCCCTCCACTTT.

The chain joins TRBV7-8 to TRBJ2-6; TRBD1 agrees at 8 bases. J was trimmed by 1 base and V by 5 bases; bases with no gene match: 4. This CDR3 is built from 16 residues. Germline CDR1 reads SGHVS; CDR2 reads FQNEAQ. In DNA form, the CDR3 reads TGTGCCAGCAGCGTTAACAGGGGGTCTGGGGCCAACGTCCTGACTTTC. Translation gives CASSVNRGSGANVLTF. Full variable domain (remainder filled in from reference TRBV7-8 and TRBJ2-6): GAGVSQSPRYKVAKRGQDVALRCDPISGHVSLFWYQQALGQGPEFLTYFQNEAQLDKSGLPSDRFFAERPEGSVSTLKIQRTQQEDSAVYLCASSVNRGSGANVLTFGAGSRLTVL.

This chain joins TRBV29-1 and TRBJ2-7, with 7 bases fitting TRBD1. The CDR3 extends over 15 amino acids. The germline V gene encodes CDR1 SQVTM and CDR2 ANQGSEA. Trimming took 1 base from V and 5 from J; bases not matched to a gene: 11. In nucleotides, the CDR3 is TGCAGCGTTGAAGGGACAGGCGATCTCCGCGACGAGCAGTACTTC. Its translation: CSVEGTGDLRDEQYF.

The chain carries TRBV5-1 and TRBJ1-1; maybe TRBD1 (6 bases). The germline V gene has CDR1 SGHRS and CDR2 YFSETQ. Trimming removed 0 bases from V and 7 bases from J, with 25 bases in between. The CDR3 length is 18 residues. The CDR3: CASSLGRGVRGPDVEAFF. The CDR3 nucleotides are TGCGCCAGCAGCTTGGGCAGGGGTGTACGGGGCCCGGACGTTGAAGCTTTCTTT.

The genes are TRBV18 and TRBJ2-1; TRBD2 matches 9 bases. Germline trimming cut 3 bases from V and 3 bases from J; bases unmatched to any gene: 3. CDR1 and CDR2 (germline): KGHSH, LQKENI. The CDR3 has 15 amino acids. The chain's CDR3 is CASSPSGSRYNEQFF. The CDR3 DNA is TGTGCCAGCTCACCTAGCGGGAGCCGCTACAATGAGCAGTTCTTC.

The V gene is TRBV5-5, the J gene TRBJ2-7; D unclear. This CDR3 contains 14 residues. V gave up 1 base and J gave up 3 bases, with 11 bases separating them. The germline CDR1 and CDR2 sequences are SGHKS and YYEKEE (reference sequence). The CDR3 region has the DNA TGTGCCAGCAGCTTGTCTAGTCTCGTCTACGAGCAGTACTTC. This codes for CASSLSSLVYEQYF.

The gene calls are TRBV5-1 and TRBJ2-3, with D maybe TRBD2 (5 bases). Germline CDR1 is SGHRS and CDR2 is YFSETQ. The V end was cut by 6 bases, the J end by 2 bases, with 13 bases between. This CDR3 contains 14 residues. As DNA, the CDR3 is TGCGCCAGCATGATCCAGCGGTACACAGATACGCAGTATTTT. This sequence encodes CASMIQRYTDTQYF.

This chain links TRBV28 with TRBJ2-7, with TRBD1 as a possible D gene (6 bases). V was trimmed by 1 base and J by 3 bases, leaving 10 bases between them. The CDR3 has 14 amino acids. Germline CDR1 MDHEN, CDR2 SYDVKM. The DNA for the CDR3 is TGTGCCAGCAGTTTATTAACAGGGAGCTACGAGCAGTACTTC. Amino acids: CASSLLTGSYEQYF.

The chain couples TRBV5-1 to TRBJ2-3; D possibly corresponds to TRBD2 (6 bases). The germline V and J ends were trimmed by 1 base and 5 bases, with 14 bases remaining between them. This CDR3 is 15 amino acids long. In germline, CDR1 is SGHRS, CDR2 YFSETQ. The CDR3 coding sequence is TGCGCCAGCAGCTTGAGGAGGGGCCCTGGAGATACGCAGTATTTT. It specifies CASSLRRGPGDTQYF.

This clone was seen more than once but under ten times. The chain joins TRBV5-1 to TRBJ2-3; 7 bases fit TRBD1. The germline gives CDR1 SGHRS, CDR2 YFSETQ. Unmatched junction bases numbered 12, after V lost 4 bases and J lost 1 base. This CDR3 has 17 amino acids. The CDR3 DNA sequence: TGCGCCAGCAGCCCTCGGCCGTCTACAGGGGGCACAGATACGCAGTATTTT. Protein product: CASSPRPSTGGTDTQYF.

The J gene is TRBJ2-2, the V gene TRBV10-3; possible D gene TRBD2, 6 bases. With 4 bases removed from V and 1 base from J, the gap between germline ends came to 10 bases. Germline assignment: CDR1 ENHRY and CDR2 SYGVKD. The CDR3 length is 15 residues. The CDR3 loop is CAISARDLNTGELFF. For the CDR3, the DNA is TGTGCCATCAGTGCCCGGGACTTGAACACCGGGGAGCTGTTTTTT.

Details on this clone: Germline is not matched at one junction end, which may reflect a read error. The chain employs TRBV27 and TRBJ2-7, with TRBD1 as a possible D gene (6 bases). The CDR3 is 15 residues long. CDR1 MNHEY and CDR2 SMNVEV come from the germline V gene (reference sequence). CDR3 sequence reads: CASSLSGQRPYEQYF. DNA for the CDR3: TGTGCCAGCAGTCTATCCGGACAGAGACCCTACGAGCAGTACTTC.

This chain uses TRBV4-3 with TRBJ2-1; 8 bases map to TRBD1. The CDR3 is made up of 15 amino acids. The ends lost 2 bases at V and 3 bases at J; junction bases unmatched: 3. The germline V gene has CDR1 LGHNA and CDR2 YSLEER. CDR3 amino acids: CASSQLTGGYNEQFF. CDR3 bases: TGCGCCAGCAGCCAACTCACAGGGGGCTACAATGAGCAGTTCTTC.

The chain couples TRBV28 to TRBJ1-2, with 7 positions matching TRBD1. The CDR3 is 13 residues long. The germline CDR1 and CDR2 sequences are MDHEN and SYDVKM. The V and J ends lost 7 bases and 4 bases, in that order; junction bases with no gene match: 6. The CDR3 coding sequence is TGTGCCAGCATCGAGACAGGGACCTATGGCTACACCTTC. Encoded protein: CASIETGTYGYTF.

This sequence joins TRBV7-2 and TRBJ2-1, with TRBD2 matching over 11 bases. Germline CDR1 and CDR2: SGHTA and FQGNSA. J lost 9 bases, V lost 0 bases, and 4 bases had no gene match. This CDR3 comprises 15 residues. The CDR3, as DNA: TGTGCCAGCAGCTTAGCCCTAGCGGGAGGAACTGAGCAGTTCTTC. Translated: CASSLALAGGTEQFF. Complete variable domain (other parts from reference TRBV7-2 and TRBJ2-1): GAGVSQSPSNKVTEKGKDVELRCDPISGHTALYWYRQSLGQGLEFLIYFQGNSAPDKSGLPSDRFSAERTGGSVSTLTIQRTQQEDSAVYLCASSLALAGGTEQFFGPGTRLTVL.

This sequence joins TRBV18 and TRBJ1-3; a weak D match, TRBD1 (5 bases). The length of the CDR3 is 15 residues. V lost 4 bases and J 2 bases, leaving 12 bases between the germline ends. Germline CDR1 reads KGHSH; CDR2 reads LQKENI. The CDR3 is CASSRRDLPGNTIYF. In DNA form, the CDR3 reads TGTGCCAGCTCACGGCGGGACTTACCTGGAAACACCATATATTTT. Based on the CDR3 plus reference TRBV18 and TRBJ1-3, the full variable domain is NAGVMQNPRHLVRRRGQEARLRCSPMKGHSHVYWYRQLPEEGLKFMVYLQKENIIDESGMPKERFSAEFPKEGPSILRIQQVVRGDSAAYFCASSRRDLPGNTIYFGEGSWLTVV.

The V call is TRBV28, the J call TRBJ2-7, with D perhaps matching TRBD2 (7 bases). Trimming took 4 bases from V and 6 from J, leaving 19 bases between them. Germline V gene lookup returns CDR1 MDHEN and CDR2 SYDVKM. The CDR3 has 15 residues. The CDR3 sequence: CASSSPVGGPREQYF. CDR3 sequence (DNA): TGTGCCAGCAGTTCCCCCGTCGGGGGGCCTCGCGAGCAGTACTTC.

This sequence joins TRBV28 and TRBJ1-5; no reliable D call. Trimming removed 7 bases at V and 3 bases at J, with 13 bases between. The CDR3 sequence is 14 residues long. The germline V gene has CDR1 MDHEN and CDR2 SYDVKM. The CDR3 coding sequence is TGTGCCAGCATCCCCCGAGGGAACAATCAGCCCCAGCATTTT. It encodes CASIPRGNNQPQHF.

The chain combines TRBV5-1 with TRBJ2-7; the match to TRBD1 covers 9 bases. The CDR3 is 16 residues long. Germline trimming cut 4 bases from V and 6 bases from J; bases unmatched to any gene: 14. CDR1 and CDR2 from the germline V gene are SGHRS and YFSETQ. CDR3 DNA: TGCGCCAGCAGCCACGTTTCCGGGACAGGGAATTGCGAGCAGTACTTC. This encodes CASSHVSGTGNCEQYF.

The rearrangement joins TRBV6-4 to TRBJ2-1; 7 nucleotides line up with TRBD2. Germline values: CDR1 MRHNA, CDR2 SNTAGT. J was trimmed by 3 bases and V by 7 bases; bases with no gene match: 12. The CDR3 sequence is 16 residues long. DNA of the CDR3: TGTGCCAGCACTACGGGGCGGGAGCCATACTACAATGAGCAGTTCTTC. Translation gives CASTTGREPYYNEQFF.

As DNA, the CDR3 is TGTGCCACCGGCCGACAGAATAGCTACGAGCAGTACTTC. This sequence encodes CATGRQNSYEQYF. The chain is built from TRBV6-5 and TRBJ2-7, with a weak D call TRBD1 (5 bases). The CDR3 consists of 13 residues. Germline-derived CDR1 and CDR2 are MNHEY and SVGAGI. V was trimmed by 10 bases and J by 3 bases, leaving 16 bases between them.

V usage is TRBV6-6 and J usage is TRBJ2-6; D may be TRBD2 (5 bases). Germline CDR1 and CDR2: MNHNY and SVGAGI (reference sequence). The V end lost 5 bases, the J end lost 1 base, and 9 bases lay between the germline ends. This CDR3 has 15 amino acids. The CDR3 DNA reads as TGTGCCAGCAGTACCGGGGAATCTGGGGCCAACGTCCTGACTTTC. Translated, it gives CASSTGESGANVLTF.

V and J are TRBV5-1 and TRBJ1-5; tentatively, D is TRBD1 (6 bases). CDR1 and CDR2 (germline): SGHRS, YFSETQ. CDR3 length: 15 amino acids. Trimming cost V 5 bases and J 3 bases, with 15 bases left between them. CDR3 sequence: CASRKGDGPNQPQHF. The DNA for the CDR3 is TGCGCCAGCAGAAAGGGGGACGGACCCAATCAGCCCCAGCATTTT.

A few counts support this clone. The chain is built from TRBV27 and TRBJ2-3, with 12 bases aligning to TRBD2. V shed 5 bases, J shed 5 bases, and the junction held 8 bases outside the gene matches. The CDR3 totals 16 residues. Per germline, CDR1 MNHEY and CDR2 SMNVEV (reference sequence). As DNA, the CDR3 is TGTGCCAGCAGTCCTAGCGGGAGGGCCTCCAAAGATACGCAGTATTTT. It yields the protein CASSPSGRASKDTQYF.